This T cell receptor (beta chain) was captured in a study of cytomegalovirus exposure and HLA in healthy donors. Overall study findings and caveats: A later analysis appeared to link common viral pathogens to several of the most significant clusters. TCR beta V segments were, for the most part, productive about 87% or about 30% of the time in an earlier analysis.

Details on this clone: Its antigen remains unknown.

PCR employed 60 Vbeta and 13 Jbeta primers. Profiled with immunoSEQ multiplex PCR; TCRdb holds only in-frame clones, not every one. This sample has around 180,000 clones; roughly 80% occur once, and the top ten carry nearly 2.5%. The sample was PBMCs. The origin of this receptor is a male donor in good health and CMV-seronegative.

In DNA, the CDR3 is TGTGCCAGCGGTCAGACAGTTAAGGCCTACAATGAGCAGTTCTTC. Translating gives CASGQTVKAYNEQFF. The chain employs TRBV6-1 and TRBJ2-1, with a tentative D call TRBD1 (5 bases). CDR3 size: 15 residues. Germline V gene sequence: CDR1 MNHNS, CDR2 SASEGT. Trimming took off 8 bases at V and 2 bases at J, with 16 bases between the two ends.